This TCR beta chain was profiled in a study of T cells in Graves' hyperthyroidism and ophthalmopathy. Trimming removed 5 bases from V and 3 bases from J, with 16 bases in between. Per germline, CDR1 MNHEY and CDR2 SMNVEV (reference sequence). This CDR3 is built from 15 residues. TCR beta CDR3 sequences were amplified from RNA transcripts. The TCR CDR3 first-round RT-PCR relied on the HTBI primer set. From the multiplex PCR reads, TCRdb called clonotypes with MiXCR, one entry per CDR3 protein. The table lists roughly 560,000 distinct CDR3 sequences, 14% to 15% of them singletons. This clonotype appeared many times.

The sequence came from a woman aged 35 to 49 with Graves' ophthalmopathy. The chain is built from TRBV27 and TRBJ1-2; no firm D call. The specimen sequenced was blood. The CDR3 sequence is CASSLNNLGHYGYTF. As DNA, the CDR3 is TGTGCCAGCAGTCTCAACAACCTGGGCCACTATGGCTACACCTTC.